These T cell receptor beta chains were read from a single sample in a study of T-cell reconstitution after alpha-beta-depleted transplantation in children. TCRdb passed the PCR reads through MiXCR, listing each CDR3 protein once. The data hold 450,000 to 600,000 distinct CDR3 sequences, with 13% observed a single time. This specimen was PBMCs, mostly from graft donor cells, taken 360 days after TCRalphabeta/CD19-depleted stem cell transplant. Receptors were obtained from a male patient younger than 18 who had a stem cell transplant for acute myeloid leukemia, so the T cells may come from the graft donor. The CDR3 runs from the conserved cysteine through the conserved F or W. D genes are given only for firm matches. Size is omitted from some rows. Given values are once, few, many or a class for expanded clones.

j_gene | d_gene | v_gene | abundance | CDR3nt | CDR3aa
TRBJ2-1 | . | TRBV5-6 | many | TGTGCCAGCAGCTTGGGAGTGCATGAGCAGTTCTTC | CASSLGVHEQFF
TRBJ2-5 | TRBD2 | TRBV20-1 | few | TGCAGTGCTAGGCTGGGACTAGCGGGAGCCTACCTTCAAGAGACCCAGTACTTC | CSARLGLAGAYLQETQYF
TRBJ1-1 | . | TRBV12-3/TRBV12-4 | few | TGTGCCAGCAGTTTTCACCCGGGGCCGAACACTGAAGCTTTCTTT | CASSFHPGPNTEAFF
TRBJ2-7 | . | TRBV28 | few | TGTGCCAGCAGCCGGGACTTCACCTACGAGCAGTACTTC | CASSRDFTYEQYF
TRBJ2-3 | TRBD2 | TRBV7-9 | few | TGTGCCAGCAGCTCTAGCGGGAGGACAGATACGCAGTATTTT | CASSSSGRTDTQYF
TRBJ2-1 | . | TRBV4-3 | . | TGCGCCAGCAGCCAAGAGAATCTAGCCCCCTCCTACAATGAGCAGTTCTTC | CASSQENLAPSYNEQFF
TRBJ2-5 | . | TRBV29-1 | few | TGCAGCGTTGAAGCTTACGAAGTCCAAGAGACCCAGTACTTC | CSVEAYEVQETQYF
TRBJ2-7 | . | TRBV30 | . | TGTGCCTGGAGTGTATCGGGTTACGAGCAGTACTTC | CAWSVSGYEQYF
TRBJ1-6 | TRBD1 | TRBV6-2/TRBV6-3 | . | TGTGCCAGCAGACCAGGGGGGGATAATTCACCCCTCCACTTT | CASRPGGDNSPLHF
TRBJ2-1 | TRBD2 | TRBV5-1 | many | TGCGCCAGCAGCTTGGTCTCTACCGGGACTAGCGGGAGACTTTACAATGAGCAGTTCTTC | CASSLVSTGTSGRLYNEQFF
TRBJ2-4 | TRBD1 | TRBV28 | . | TGTGCCAGCAGTTTCTGGGGCAGGGGGAAAAACATTCAGTACTTC | CASSFWGRGKNIQYF
TRBJ1-2 | . | TRBV28 | . | TGTGCCAGCAGTTTCGTCGCAGGCAATCACTATGGCTACACCTTC | CASSFVAGNHYGYTF
TRBJ1-1 | . | TRBV7-3 | . | TGTGCCAGCAGCTTAAGACCCCAAGCTAACACTGAAGCTTTCTTT | CASSLRPQANTEAFF
TRBJ2-1 | TRBD2 | TRBV28 | few | TGTGCCAGCATCTCGGGCGGGGGGTACAATGAGCAGTTCTTC | CASISGGGYNEQFF
TRBJ2-1 | . | TRBV2 | . | TGTGCCAGCGTGAGGCGCCTCCTCCTTAGCTCCTACAATGAGCAGTTCTTC | CASVRRLLLSSYNEQFF
TRBJ2-7 | . | TRBV18 | . | TGTGCCAGCTCACCACCCGACAGCTCCTACGAGCAGTACTTC | CASSPPDSSYEQYF
TRBJ2-5 | . | TRBV29-1 | . | TGCAGCTTCGGTGGGGAGACCCAGTACTTC | CSFGGETQYF
TRBJ2-7 | TRBD2 | TRBV4-1 | . | TGCGCCAGCAGCCAAGATCTGGCTAGCGGGAGGGTCGGGGGCTCCTACGAGCAGTACTTC | CASSQDLASGRVGGSYEQYF